This is a list of T cell receptor beta chains from one sample in a study of cytomegalovirus exposure and HLA in healthy donors. Only in-frame clones appear in the TCRdb table, and some are missing; sequencing was by immunoSEQ multiplex PCR. The sample yields about 110,000 clones, over 60% seen once. Sequencing was done on a sample of PBMCs. Source of these receptors: a female donor in good health and CMV-seropositive. The CDR3 runs from the conserved cysteine through the conserved F or W.

16 TRBJ2-5 TRBV7-6 CASSLETSGGGETQYF
17 TRBJ1-1 TRBV30 CAWSFPRGGQGPTEAFF
11 TRBJ2-1 TRBV18 CASSPEGRQFF
14 TRBJ1-4 TRBV7-8 CASSSDSPTEKLFF
14 TRBJ2-1 TRBV14 CASSRQATYNEQFF
14 TRBJ2-5 TRBV11-3 CASSLGRIRETQYF
15 TRBJ2-1 TRBV7-2 CASSSPMSSYNEQFF
14 TRBJ2-7 TRBV15 CATSRATATYEQYF
14 TRBJ2-1 TRBV27 CASRGTGAYNEQFF
15 TRBJ2-7 TRBV18 CASSPGQGTGGEQYF
15 TRBJ1-5 TRBV7-2 CASSADRGPFQPQHF
15 TRBJ2-7 TRBV7-8 CASSPNAGSSYEQYF
16 TRBJ1-2 TRBV7-2 CASSPRQGERNYGYTF
16 TRBJ2-2 TRBV5-4 CASSLAGGGLTGELFF
13 TRBJ1-3 TRBV7-9 CASSLALEDTIYF
16 TRBJ2-5 TRBV5-4 CASSWGDPERGETQYF
15 TRBJ1-4 TRBV18 CASSPPGQSNEKLFF
14 TRBJ2-3 TRBV2 CATNRGGRTDTQYF
18 TRBJ2-1 TRBV4-3 CASSQDLAGGLFDNEQFF
15 TRBJ2-1 TRBV10-2 CASSEEQGVGDEQFF
11 TRBJ1-2 TRBV5-4 CASSLEDGYTF
16 TRBJ2-5 TRBV5-1 CASSLGLAGAQETQYF
12 TRBJ1-2 TRBV28 CASSLTGYGYTF
12 TRBJ1-2 TRBV6-1 CASRTGNYGYTF